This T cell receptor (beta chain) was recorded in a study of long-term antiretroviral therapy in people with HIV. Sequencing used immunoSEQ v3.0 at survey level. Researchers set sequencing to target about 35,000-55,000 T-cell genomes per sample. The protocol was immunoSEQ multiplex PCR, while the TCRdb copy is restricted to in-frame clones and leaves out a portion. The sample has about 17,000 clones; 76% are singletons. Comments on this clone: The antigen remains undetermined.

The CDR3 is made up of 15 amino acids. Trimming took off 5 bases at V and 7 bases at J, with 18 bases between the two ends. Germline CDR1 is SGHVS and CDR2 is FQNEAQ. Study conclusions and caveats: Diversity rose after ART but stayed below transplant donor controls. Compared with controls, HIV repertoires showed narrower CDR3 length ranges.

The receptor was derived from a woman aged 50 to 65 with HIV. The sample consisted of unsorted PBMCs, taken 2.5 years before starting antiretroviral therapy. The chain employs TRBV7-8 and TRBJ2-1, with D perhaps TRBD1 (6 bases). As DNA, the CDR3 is TGTGCCAGCAGCCTTGCCGGGACAAGGAAAAATGAGCAGTTCTTC. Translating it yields CASSLAGTRKNEQFF.